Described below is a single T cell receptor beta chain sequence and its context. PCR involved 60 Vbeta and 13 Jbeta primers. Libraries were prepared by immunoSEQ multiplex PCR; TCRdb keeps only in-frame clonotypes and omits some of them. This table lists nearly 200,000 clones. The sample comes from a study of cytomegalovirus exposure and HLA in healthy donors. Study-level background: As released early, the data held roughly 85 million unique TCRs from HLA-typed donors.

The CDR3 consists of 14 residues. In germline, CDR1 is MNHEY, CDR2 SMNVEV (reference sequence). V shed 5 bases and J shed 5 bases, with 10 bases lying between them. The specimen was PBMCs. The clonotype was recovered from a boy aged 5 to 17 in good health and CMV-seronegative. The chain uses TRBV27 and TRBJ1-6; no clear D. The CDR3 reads CASSVLPDNSPLHF. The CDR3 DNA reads TGTGCCAGCAGTGTGCTCCCAGATAATTCACCCCTCCACTTT.